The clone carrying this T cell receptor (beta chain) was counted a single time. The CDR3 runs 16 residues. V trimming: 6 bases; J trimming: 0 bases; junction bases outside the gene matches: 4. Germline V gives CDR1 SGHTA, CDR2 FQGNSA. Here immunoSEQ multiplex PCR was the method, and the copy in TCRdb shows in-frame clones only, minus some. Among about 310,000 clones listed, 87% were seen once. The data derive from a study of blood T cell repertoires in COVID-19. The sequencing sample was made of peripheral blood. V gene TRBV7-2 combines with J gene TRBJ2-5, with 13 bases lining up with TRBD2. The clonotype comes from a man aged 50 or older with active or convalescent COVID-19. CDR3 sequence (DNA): TGTGCCAGCAGTCGCGGGACTAGCGGGAACCAAGAGACCCAGTACTTC. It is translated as CASSRGTSGNQETQYF.